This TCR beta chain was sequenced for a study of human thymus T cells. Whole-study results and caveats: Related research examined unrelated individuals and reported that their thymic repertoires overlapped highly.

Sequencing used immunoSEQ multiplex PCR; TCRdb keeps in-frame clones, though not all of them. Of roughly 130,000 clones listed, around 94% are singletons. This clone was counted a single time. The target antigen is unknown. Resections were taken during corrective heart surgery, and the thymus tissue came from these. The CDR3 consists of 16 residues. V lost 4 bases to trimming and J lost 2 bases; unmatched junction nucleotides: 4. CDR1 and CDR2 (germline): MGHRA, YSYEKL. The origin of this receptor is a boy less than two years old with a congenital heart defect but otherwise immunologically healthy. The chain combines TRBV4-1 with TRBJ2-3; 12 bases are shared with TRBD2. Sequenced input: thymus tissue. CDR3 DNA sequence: TGCGCCAGCAGCCTTACTAGCGGGGGGTTCACAGATACGCAGTATTTT. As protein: CASSLTSGGFTDTQYF.